The following is a TCR beta chain sequence with its context. Molecular barcoding with unique molecular identifiers was used for the TCRbeta library. TCRdb called the PCR reads again in MiXCR, with one record for every CDR3 protein. The sample gives hundreds of thousands of distinct CDR3 sequences, roughly 15% of which show up once; approximately 1% is in the top ten. The record originates from a study of T-cell reconstitution after alpha-beta-depleted transplantation in children. The germline V and J ends were trimmed by 1 base and 2 bases, with 12 bases remaining between them. The CDR3 is made up of 15 amino acids. The germline V gene encodes CDR1 SGHTA and CDR2 FQGNSA.

This rearrangement joins TRBV7-2 to TRBJ2-7; D is possibly TRBD1 or TRBD2 (5 bases each). This receptor was identified in a human donor who donated a stem cell graft to a child with acute myeloid leukemia. This specimen consisted of PBMCs from the stem cell graft donor, obtained from the stem cell graft. CDR3 residues: CASSLGDPVAYEQYF. Here the CDR3 DNA reads TGTGCCAGCAGCTTAGGGGACCCAGTAGCCTACGAGCAGTACTTC.